A single sample gave rise to the 20 T cell receptor beta chains below, sequenced in a study of regulatory T cells in long-lasting Graves disease. Arm-PCR of CDR3 regions and iRepertoire HTBI primers were used to build TCR beta libraries. A single record per CDR3 protein comes from TCRdb applying MiXCR to the multiplex PCR reads. The data contain a few hundred thousand distinct CDR3 sequences, under 25% of them singletons. Time point noted: persistent/refractory GD, antithyroid drugs over 5 years with positive TRAb. TCR sequences were obtained from RNA taken from PBMCs. The material was peripheral blood mononuclear cells (PBMCs), obtained when the disease was refractory, from a patient treated with antithyroid drugs. The receptor source for this set is a female donor with Graves disease.

This clonotype appeared many times. The DNA for the CDR3 is TGTGCCAGCAGTGGGACACTCAACTCTGGAAACACCATATATTTT. Translation gives CASSGTLNSGNTIYF. The V gene is TRBV2, the J gene TRBJ1-3, with D possibly being TRBD1 (5 bases). CDR1 SNHLY and CDR2 FYNNEI come from the germline V gene. There are 15 residues in the CDR3. Trimming removed 4 bases at V and 0 bases at J, with 10 bases between.

This clonotype was counted a few times. The chain employs TRBV20-1 and TRBJ2-3; D not resolved. CDR1 is DFQATT, CDR2 SNEGSKA, per germline (reference sequence). The CDR3 is made up of 14 amino acids. V was trimmed by 5 bases and J by 3 bases, leaving 15 bases between them. The CDR3 nucleotides are TGCAGTGCTTTAAGTTGGGCCCAAACAGATACGCAGTATTTT. The encoded protein is CSALSWAQTDTQYF.

About this clonotype itself: At one end the junction does not follow the germline gene, possibly because of a read error. The J gene is TRBJ2-5, the V gene TRBV28; D possibly corresponds to TRBD2 (6 bases). CDR1 MDHEN and CDR2 SYDVKM come from the germline V gene. This CDR3 contains 15 residues. CDR3 in amino acids: CASSQQRVGQETQYF. The CDR3 nucleotides read TGCGCCAGCAGCCAGCAGCGGGTAGGCCAAGAGACCCAGTACTTC.

The chain is built from TRBV25-1 and TRBJ2-2, with TRBD1 matching 9 bases. CDR1 is MGHDK, CDR2 SYGVNS, per germline. This CDR3 is 18 amino acids long. Germline trimming cut 0 bases from V and 4 bases from J; bases unmatched to any gene: 9. CDR3 nucleotides: TGTGCCAGCAGTGAATATTTCTGGACAGGGGAGTCCACCGGGGAGCTGTTTTTT. This codes for CASSEYFWTGESTGELFF.

This clonotype has just a few counts. V usage is TRBV24-1 and J usage is TRBJ2-4; 9 nucleotides agree with TRBD1. After removal of 4 bases from V and 7 bases from J, the junction contained 4 bases not matched to a gene. The CDR3 sequence is 14 residues long. CDR1 and CDR2 (germline): KGHDR, SFDVKD. The DNA for the CDR3 is TGTGCCACCAGTGACACCGGGACAGGGAACATTCAGTACTTC. As protein: CATSDTGTGNIQYF.

This clonotype was detected ten times or more. The chain links TRBV6-2 or TRBV6-3 to TRBJ2-2; 7 bases are shared with TRBD2. V dropped 2 bases and J dropped 2; count of bases not matched to a gene: 5. Germline V gives CDR1 MNHEY, CDR2 SVGEGT. This CDR3 has 16 amino acids. The CDR3 coding sequence is TGTGCCAGCAGTTACGAGGGAGGGGCAAACACCGGGGAGCTGTTTTTT. This sequence encodes CASSYEGGANTGELFF.

The chain has TRBV19 and TRBJ1-5; no reliable D call. The CDR3 totals 17 residues. Trimming cost V 6 bases and J 2 bases, with 20 bases left between them. Germline V gene lookup returns CDR1 LNHDA and CDR2 SQIVND (reference sequence). The CDR3 loop reads CASSLPTLGWGNQPQHF. CDR3 in DNA: TGTGCCAGTAGCCTACCAACCCTGGGGTGGGGCAATCAGCCCCAGCATTTT.

This clonotype was counted ten times or more. The genes are TRBV7-3 and TRBJ2-6; D not resolved. Trimming cost V 5 bases and J 2 bases, with 10 bases left between them. Germline V lookup: CDR1 SGHTA, CDR2 FQGTGA. This CDR3 has 15 residues. CDR3 in amino acids: CASSEDQTGANVLTF. DNA for the CDR3: TGTGCCAGCAGCGAGGACCAGACTGGGGCCAACGTCCTGACTTTC.

This clonotype was detected only a few times. This chain joins TRBV5-5 and TRBJ1-5; 9 bases fit TRBD1. The CDR3 runs 14 residues. CDR1 SGHKS and CDR2 YYEKEE come from the germline V gene (reference sequence). Losses at the gene ends were 4 bases for V and 6 bases for J; bases not matched to a gene: 5. CDR3 loop: CASSATGGLQPQHF. In nucleotides, the CDR3 is TGTGCCAGCAGCGCTACAGGGGGCCTTCAGCCCCAGCATTTT.

This clonotype was seen repeatedly, ten times or more. The rearrangement links TRBV27 to TRBJ1-5; possible D gene TRBD1, 5 bases. The CDR3 length is 15 residues. V lost 1 base and J 1 base, leaving 8 bases between the germline ends. CDR1 and CDR2 from the germline V gene are MNHEY and SMNVEV (reference sequence). CDR3 loop: CASSLFGGSNQPQHF. The CDR3 DNA follows: TGTGCCAGCAGTTTATTCGGGGGAAGCAATCAGCCCCAGCATTTT.

This clonotype came up a few times. This chain uses TRBV2 with TRBJ2-1; 9 bases fit TRBD2. Germline lookup yields CDR1 SNHLY and CDR2 FYNNEI. Unmatched junction bases numbered 12, after V lost 10 bases and J lost 5 bases. This CDR3 is 15 amino acids long. CDR3 loop: CATRAREGLHNEQFF. In nucleotides, the CDR3 is TGTGCCACCAGGGCGCGGGAGGGCCTCCACAATGAGCAGTTCTTC. Combining the CDR3 with reference TRBV2 and TRBJ2-1 gives the whole variable domain EPEVTQTPSHQVTQMGQEVILRCVPISNHLYFYWYRQILGQKVEFLVSFYNNEISEKSEIFDDQFSVERPDGSNFTLKIRSTKLEDSAMYFCATRAREGLHNEQFFGPGTRLTVL.

This rearrangement joins TRBV5-1 to TRBJ1-1; D is perhaps TRBD1 (5 bases). The germline CDR1 and CDR2 sequences are SGHRS and YFSETQ. Trimming removed 2 bases from V and 0 bases from J, with 17 bases in between. This CDR3 contains 17 residues. CDR3 coding DNA: TGCGCCAGCAGCTTATTGGGGGGGAGACCCATGAACACTGAAGCTTTCTTT. This sequence encodes CASSLLGGRPMNTEAFF.

V and J are TRBV4-2 and TRBJ2-4; possibly TRBD2 for D (6 bases). The CDR3 spans 16 residues. V was shortened by 0 bases and J by 0 bases, with 9 bases between the two germline ends. The V gene's germline CDR1 is LGHNA and CDR2 YNFKEQ. The CDR3 sequence is CASSQEGGLAKNIQYF. As DNA, the CDR3 is TGTGCCAGCAGCCAAGAGGGGGGTCTAGCCAAAAACATTCAGTACTTC.

As concerns this clonotype: This CDR3 is missing its conserved last phenylalanine or tryptophan, likely due to a read error. This chain joins TRBV18 and TRBJ2-3; 9 bases are shared with TRBD1. The CDR3 has 15 residues. V lost 2 bases, J lost 2 bases, and 2 bases stayed unmatched. Germline lookup yields CDR1 KGHSH and CDR2 LQKENI. The CDR3 sequence is CASSPRDRATDTQYS. The CDR3 DNA is TGTGCCAGCTCACCAAGGGACAGGGCCACAGATACGCAGTATTCT.

Many counts were recorded for this clonotype. The chain couples TRBV28 to TRBJ1-4; 8 bases agree with TRBD1. Trimming removed 4 bases from V and 6 bases from J; junction bases left unmatched: 10. This CDR3 spans 16 amino acids. Germline CDR1 and CDR2: MDHEN and SYDVKM. The chain's CDR3 is CASSSRGTGGYEKLFF. The CDR3 DNA is TGTGCCAGCAGTTCACGCGGGACAGGCGGCTATGAAAAACTGTTTTTT.

This clonotype was observed a handful of times. This rearrangement joins TRBV6-2 or TRBV6-3 to TRBJ2-7, with D tentatively TRBD1 or TRBD2 (5 bases each). The CDR3 length is 13 residues. The germline gives CDR1 MNHEY, CDR2 SVGEGT. With 8 bases removed from V and 3 bases from J, the gap between germline ends came to 14 bases. The CDR3 bases are TGTGCCAGCTCTCCCGGGACCCGCTACGAGCAGTACTTC. Amino acids: CASSPGTRYEQYF.

There are a few counts of this clonotype. This chain joins TRBV5-6 and TRBJ2-5, with 7 bases aligning to TRBD2. The CDR3 loop spans 15 amino acids. The germline CDR1 and CDR2 sequences are SGHDT and YYEEEE. J lost 4 bases, V lost 4 bases, and 10 bases had no gene match. DNA of the CDR3: TGTGCCAGCAGCCGTGGCGGGAGTCGTTTAGAGACCCAGTACTTC. Translation: CASSRGGSRLETQYF.

This clonotype was found many times. V usage is TRBV28 and J usage is TRBJ2-7; 8 bases are shared with TRBD2. The germline V gene has CDR1 MDHEN and CDR2 SYDVKM. J was trimmed by 2 bases and V by 4 bases; bases with no gene match: 13. The CDR3 has 17 residues. In DNA, the CDR3 is TGTGCCAGCAGTTCCCCCGCGACTAGCGTTAATCCCTACGAGCAGTACTTC. It codes for CASSSPATSVNPYEQYF. The full variable domain, its missing parts supplied by reference TRBV28 and TRBJ2-7, is DVKVTQSSRYLVKRTGEKVFLECVQDMDHENMFWYRQDPGLGLRLIYFSYDVKMKEKGDIPEGYSVSREKKERFSLILESASTNQTSMYLCASSSPATSVNPYEQYFGPGTRLTVT.

With respect to this clonotype: Since a far larger clone is one base different, this is likely a read error. The J gene is TRBJ2-1, the V gene TRBV28, with TRBD2 as a possible D gene (5 bases). Judging by the DNA end, TRBJ2-5 fits better; the J call may be wrong. Germline-derived CDR1 and CDR2 are MDHEN and SYDVKM. The CDR3 loop spans 15 amino acids. The CDR3 nucleotides are TGTGCCAGCAGTATTACCCTGACTAACTCAGAGACCCAGTACTTC. Translating it yields CASSITLTNSETQYF.

This clonotype was counted at least ten times. The V and J genes are TRBV11-1 and TRBJ2-7, with TRBD2 matching over 12 bases. The CDR3 runs to 14 residues. J gave up 6 bases and V 4 bases, and 4 bases lay outside the gene matches. Germline-derived CDR1 and CDR2 are SGHAT and FQDESV (reference sequence). CDR3 nucleotide sequence: TGTGCCAGCAGCTACACTAGCGGGAGGAGCGAGCAGTACTTC. It translates to CASSYTSGRSEQYF.